These 23 T cell receptor beta chains were all obtained from the same sample, sequenced in a study of T cell responses to AZD1222 COVID-19 vaccine. Assay used: immunoSEQ multiplex PCR; TCRdb lists only in-frame clones, some missing. The sample has over 100,000 clones; roughly 90% are singletons. The sample was peripheral blood, taken on day 0 of AZD1222 vaccination. These receptor sequences come from an adult in good health.

The rearrangement joins TRBV9 to TRBJ1-3; 8 positions match TRBD1. The CDR3 contains 15 residues. V lost 4 bases to trimming and J lost 1 base; unmatched junction nucleotides: 4. Germline V CDR1 and CDR2: SGDLS, YYNGEE. The CDR3 DNA sequence: TGTGCCAGCAGCCCGCGGACAGGGTCTGGAAACACCATATATTTT. Encoded protein: CASSPRTGSGNTIYF.

The rearrangement joins TRBV2 to TRBJ1-5, with a possible D match to TRBD1 (6 bases). Trimming shortened V by 7 bases and J by 6 bases, and 10 bases separated the two germline ends. CDR1 and CDR2 from the germline V gene are SNHLY and FYNNEI. The CDR3 is 12 amino acids. CDR3 sequence: CASNGGGQPQHF. In DNA form, the CDR3 reads TGTGCCAGCAATGGGGGCGGTCAGCCCCAGCATTTT.

The CDR3 region is CASSLQSTEAFF. The CDR3 DNA follows: TGTGCCAGCAGCTTACAGAGCACTGAAGCTTTCTTT. The gene calls are TRBV7-8 and TRBJ1-1; D gene unclear. The CDR3 has 12 amino acids. The V end was cut by 2 bases, the J end by 4 bases, with 5 bases between. From germline, CDR1 is SGHVS and CDR2 FQNEAQ.

This clone appeared a single time. The genes are TRBV7-9 and TRBJ1-4, with a tentative D call TRBD1 (5 bases). V lost 3 bases, J lost 5 bases, and 13 bases lay in between. The V gene's germline CDR1 is SEHNR and CDR2 FQNEAQ (reference sequence). CDR3 length: 15 amino acids. CDR3 nucleotides: TGTGCCAGCAGCTTCCCAGGGACCGTAAATGAAAAACTGTTTTTT. Translation gives CASSFPGTVNEKLFF. Full variable domain (missing parts from reference TRBV7-9 and TRBJ1-4): DTGVSQNPRHKITKRGQNVTFRCDPISEHNRLYWYRQTLGQGPEFLTYFQNEAQLEKSRLLSDRFSAERPKGSFSTLEIQRTEQGDSAMYLCASSFPGTVNEKLFFGSGTQLSVL.

The J gene is TRBJ1-5, the V gene TRBV7-2, with D possibly TRBD1 on 5 matching bases. CDR1 SGHTA and CDR2 FQGNSA come from the germline V gene. The CDR3 loop spans 15 amino acids. V lost 5 bases, J lost 6 bases, and 17 bases lay in between. The CDR3 DNA reads TGTGCCAGCAGCGCTTGGGGCCAGCAGGGTCAGCCCCAGCATTTT. Encoded protein: CASSAWGQQGQPQHF.

The rearrangement links TRBV12-5 to TRBJ1-2, with 7 bases identical to TRBD1. V shed 4 bases and J 2 bases; nucleotides not matched to a gene: 19. Germline-derived CDR1 and CDR2 are LGHNT and FRNRAP. The CDR3 extends over 19 amino acids. For the CDR3, the DNA is TGTGCTAGTGGTTCAGGGGGGTTTGGGAGATCGGGGACCAACTATGGCTACACCTTC. As protein: CASGSGGFGRSGTNYGYTF.

This clone was observed a single time. The chain uses TRBV7-2 and TRBJ1-2, with 7 bases aligning to TRBD1. The length of the CDR3 is 15 residues. Looked up from germline, CDR1 is SGHTA and CDR2 is FQGNSA. With V trimmed by 3 bases and J by 4 bases, 8 bases remained unmatched. The CDR3 region is CASSFQDRAGYGYTF. The CDR3 coding sequence is TGTGCCAGCAGCTTCCAAGACAGGGCTGGCTATGGCTACACCTTC.

This clone was seen more than once but under ten times. The rearrangement uses TRBV27 and TRBJ2-7, with 9 bases identical to TRBD1. The germline gives CDR1 MNHEY, CDR2 SMNVEV (reference sequence). V lost 5 bases to trimming and J lost 6 bases; unmatched junction nucleotides: 8. The CDR3 extends over 14 amino acids. CDR3 sequence reads: CASSRGTGRGEQYF. The DNA of the CDR3 is TGTGCCAGCAGTAGGGGGACAGGGCGTGGCGAGCAGTACTTC.

The chain uses TRBV3-1 (or the pseudogene TRBV3-2) and TRBJ1-2; no clear D. The V end was cut by 1 base, the J end by 7 bases, with 10 bases between. This CDR3 spans 13 amino acids. Germline loops: CDR1 LGHDT, CDR2 YNNKEL (reference sequence). The CDR3, as DNA: TGTGCCAGCAGCCAAGTACGGGGAGGTGGCTACACCTTC. The encoded protein is CASSQVRGGGYTF.

The chain carries TRBV13 and TRBJ1-1; a possible D gene is TRBD1 (5 bases). This CDR3 comprises 14 residues. V was clipped by 5 bases and J by 0 bases, with 10 bases between them. CDR1 is PRHDT and CDR2 is FYEKMQ in the germline V gene (reference sequence). CDR3 sequence reads: CASSRGRMNTEAFF. For the CDR3, the DNA is TGTGCCAGCAGCCGGGGACGGATGAACACTGAAGCTTTCTTT.

This clone was detected only once. The chain carries TRBV5-1 and TRBJ2-1; 10 bases align to TRBD1. The germline gives CDR1 SGHRS, CDR2 YFSETQ. V was pared by 5 bases and J by 2 bases, with 4 bases of the junction left unmatched. The CDR3 length is 15 residues. The CDR3 region is CASSSGTGAYNEQFF. CDR3 sequence (DNA): TGCGCCAGCAGTTCCGGGACAGGGGCCTACAATGAGCAGTTCTTC. The full variable domain, in which reference TRBV5-1 and TRBJ2-1 provide the parts outside the CDR3, is KAGVTQTPRYLIKTRGQQVTLSCSPISGHRSVSWYQQTPGQGLQFLFEYFSETQRNKGNFPGRFSGRQFSNSRSEMNVSTLELGDSALYLCASSSGTGAYNEQFFGPGTRLTVL.

The count of this clone is one. The chain combines TRBV9 with TRBJ2-3, with D maybe TRBD2 (6 bases). CDR1 and CDR2 from the germline V gene are SGDLS and YYNGEE. Trimming took 4 bases from V and 0 from J, leaving 12 bases between them. There are 15 residues in the CDR3. The CDR3 bases are TGTGCCAGCAGCTTCGCGGGGACTAGCACAGATACGCAGTATTTT. Translating it yields CASSFAGTSTDTQYF.

CDR3 sequence (DNA): TGCGCCAGCAGCCAAGATTGGGACAACCAAGTGCCCGTTGGCTACGAGCAGTACTTC. The encoded protein is CASSQDWDNQVPVGYEQYF. The chain carries TRBV4-3 and TRBJ2-7, with D perhaps TRBD1 (6 bases). The CDR3 is made up of 19 amino acids. The germline gives CDR1 LGHNA, CDR2 YSLEER. V was shortened by 0 bases and J by 3 bases, with 24 bases between the two germline ends.

J is TRBJ2-5 and V is TRBV5-1, with D perhaps matching TRBD2 (5 bases). V was pared by 0 bases and J by 4 bases, with 10 bases between. CDR1 is SGHRS and CDR2 is YFSETQ in the germline V gene. The CDR3 consists of 14 residues. CDR3 amino acids: CASSLEWAGETQYF. The DNA of the CDR3 is TGCGCCAGCAGCTTGGAATGGGCGGGAGAGACCCAGTACTTC. The full variable domain, rest sourced from reference TRBV5-1 and TRBJ2-5, is KAGVTQTPRYLIKTRGQQVTLSCSPISGHRSVSWYQQTPGQGLQFLFEYFSETQRNKGNFPGRFSGRQFSNSRSEMNVSTLELGDSALYLCASSLEWAGETQYFGPGTRLLVL.

The count of this clone is one. V gene TRBV5-8 combines with J gene TRBJ2-1; 7 bases map to TRBD1. V gave up 4 bases and J gave up 1 base; unmatched junction bases: 5. Germline V gene lookup returns CDR1 SGHTS and CDR2 YDEGEE. CDR3 length: 15 amino acids. This CDR3 reads CASSLGQTSYNEQFF. In nucleotides, the CDR3 is TGTGCCAGCAGCCTGGGACAGACTTCCTACAATGAGCAGTTCTTC.

The genes are TRBV5-1 and TRBJ2-3; tentatively, D is TRBD1 (6 bases). The CDR3 extends over 13 amino acids. Germline assignment: CDR1 SGHRS and CDR2 YFSETQ. Trimming stripped 5 bases from V and 6 bases from J, with 13 bases between. The CDR3 DNA follows: TGCGCCAGCAGGTACCAGGGGACGGATACGCAGTATTTT. It yields the protein CASRYQGTDTQYF.

The V gene is TRBV23-1, the J gene TRBJ2-5; unclear D gene. TRBV23-1 is filed as an ORF, its function uncertain. V lost 0 bases and J lost 3, with 11 bases in between. The CDR3 has 15 residues. The CDR3 is CASSQSPRAKETQYF. The CDR3 DNA reads TGCGCCAGCAGTCAATCACCCCGGGCCAAAGAGACCCAGTACTTC.

J is TRBJ2-1 and V is TRBV29-1; D is undetermined. The germline gives CDR1 SQVTM, CDR2 ANQGSEA. Trimming pared 4 bases from V and 7 bases from J, leaving 11 bases between. This CDR3 has 12 residues. CDR3 in amino acids: CSVGAWRNEQFF. In nucleotides, the CDR3 is TGCAGCGTTGGTGCATGGCGGAATGAGCAGTTCTTC.

The J gene is TRBJ2-2, the V gene TRBV4-3; no reliable D call. The length of the CDR3 is 13 residues. Germline loops: CDR1 LGHNA, CDR2 YSLEER. V lost 5 bases and J 4 bases, leaving 8 bases between the germline ends. For the CDR3, the DNA is TGCGCCAGCAGCGCGGTGAGCACCGGGGAGCTGTTTTTT. It codes for CASSAVSTGELFF.

The V gene is TRBV28, the J gene TRBJ1-4; 7 bases line up with TRBD1. CDR3 size: 15 residues. V gave up 4 bases and J gave up 7 bases; unmatched junction bases: 9. In germline, CDR1 is MDHEN, CDR2 SYDVKM. Here the CDR3 DNA reads TGTGCCAGCAGTTCCCCGACAGGGTGGGTTGAAAAACTGTTTTTT. Residues: CASSSPTGWVEKLFF.

The CDR3 sequence is CASSGVGGNQPQHF. In DNA form, the CDR3 reads TGTGCCAGCAGTGGGGTAGGAGGGAATCAGCCCCAGCATTTT. V gene TRBV25-1 combines with J gene TRBJ1-5; D is unclear. V gave up 4 bases and J gave up 4 bases, with 11 bases separating them. CDR3 size: 14 residues. The V gene's germline CDR1 is MGHDK and CDR2 SYGVNS.

The genes are TRBV7-2 and TRBJ1-3; D possibly corresponds to TRBD1 (6 bases). Germline V lookup: CDR1 SGHTA, CDR2 FQGNSA. The CDR3 is made up of 18 amino acids. The V end lost 1 base, the J end lost 0 bases, and 16 bases lay between the germline ends. Here the CDR3 DNA reads TGTGCCAGCAGCTTAGGACGAGGACAGTTAAGCTCTGGAAACACCATATATTTT. Protein sequence: CASSLGRGQLSSGNTIYF.

V and J are TRBV19 and TRBJ2-1; 8 positions match TRBD2. There are 14 residues in the CDR3. Trimming cost V 3 bases and J 6 bases; bases outside gene matches: 4. Germline CDR1 and CDR2: LNHDA and SQIVND (reference sequence). In DNA, the CDR3 is TGTGCCAGTAGTATGACTAGCGTCAGCAATGAGCAGTTCTTC. It yields the protein CASSMTSVSNEQFF.